This T cell receptor (beta chain) was captured by sequencing in a study of cytomegalovirus exposure and HLA in healthy donors. Overall study results and limits: The investigators catalogued 150 to 200 TCR beta chains as cytomegalovirus-associated. In a later analysis, most CMV-associated TCR beta chains appeared HLA-restricted. An apparent linkage of common viral pathogens to several of the most significant clusters emerged in a later analysis. A later analysis showed HLA-associated TCR beta chains outstripping equally common others in clonal expansion.

Primers for the PCR totalled 60 Vbeta and 13 Jbeta. The assay was immunoSEQ multiplex PCR, and TCRdb's table has in-frame clones only and misses some. The sample lists roughly 190,000 clones; around four fifths were seen once. About this clone itself: What it binds is not known.

The CDR3 consists of 15 residues. Germline V gene data show CDR1 as MNHEY and CDR2 as SVGAGI. The ends lost 1 base at V and 10 bases at J; junction bases unmatched: 6. This rearrangement joins TRBV6-5 to TRBJ2-1; 11 bases fit TRBD1. The TCR was taken from a woman in her fifties or sixties in good health and CMV-seropositive. The sequenced material came from PBMCs. The CDR3 DNA is TGTGCCAGCAGTTACTTCACCGGGACAGGGGGGGAGCAGTTCTTC. This codes for CASSYFTGTGGEQFF.